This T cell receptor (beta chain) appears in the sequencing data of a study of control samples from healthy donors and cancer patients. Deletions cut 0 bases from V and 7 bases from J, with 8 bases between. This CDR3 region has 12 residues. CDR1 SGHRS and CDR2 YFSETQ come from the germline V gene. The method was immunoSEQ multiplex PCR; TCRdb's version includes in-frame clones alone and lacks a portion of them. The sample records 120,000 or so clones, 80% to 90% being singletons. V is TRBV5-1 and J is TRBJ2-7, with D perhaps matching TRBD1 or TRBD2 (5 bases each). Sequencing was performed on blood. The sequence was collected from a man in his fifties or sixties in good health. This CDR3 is CASSLDWGEQYF. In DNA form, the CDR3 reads TGCGCCAGCAGCTTGGATTGGGGGGAGCAGTACTTC.